The clone carrying this T cell receptor (beta chain) was seen a handful of times. The data were taken from a study of regulatory T cells in long-lasting Graves disease. Documented time point: persistent/refractory GD, antithyroid drugs over 5 years with positive TRAb. PBMC-derived RNA was used for the TCR library. Construction of the TCR beta libraries employed iRepertoire HTBI primers in conjunction with Arm-PCR of CDR3 regions. TCRdb re-called the multiplex PCR reads through MiXCR, storing one row per CDR3 protein. Of 400,000 to 450,000 distinct CDR3 sequences in the sample, 20% to 30% were seen once. V shed 0 bases and J 0 bases; nucleotides not matched to a gene: 7. Germline V CDR1 and CDR2: MNHEY, SMNVEV (reference sequence). CDR3 length equals 17 residues.

This sequence was found in a female donor with Graves disease. The rearrangement links TRBV27 to TRBJ2-7, with 8 bases that match TRBD2. The specimen was peripheral blood mononuclear cells (PBMCs), collected when the disease was refractory, from a patient treated with antithyroid drugs. Here the CDR3 DNA reads TGTGCCAGCAGTTTATCCCCAGCGGGAGTAAGCTCCTACGAGCAGTACTTC. Translated: CASSLSPAGVSSYEQYF.